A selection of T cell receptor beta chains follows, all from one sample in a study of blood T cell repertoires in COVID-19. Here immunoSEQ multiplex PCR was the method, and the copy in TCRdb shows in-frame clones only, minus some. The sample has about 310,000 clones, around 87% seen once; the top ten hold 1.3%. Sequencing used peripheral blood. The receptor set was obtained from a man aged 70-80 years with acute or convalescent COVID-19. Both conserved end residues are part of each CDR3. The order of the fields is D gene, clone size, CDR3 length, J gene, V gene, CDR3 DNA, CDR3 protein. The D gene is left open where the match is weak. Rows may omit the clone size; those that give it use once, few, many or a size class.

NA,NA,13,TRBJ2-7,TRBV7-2,TGTGCCAGCAGCTTCGGTCCCCCCTACGAGCAGTACTTC,CASSFGPPYEQYF
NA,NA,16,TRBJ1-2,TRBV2,TGTGCCAGCAGTGAAGTTGGGGGACCAGCGGGTTATGGCTACACCTTC,CASSEVGGPAGYGYTF
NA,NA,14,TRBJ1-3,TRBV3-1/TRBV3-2,TGTGCCAGCAGCCCCCGGGATAAAGGGAACACCATATATTTT,CASSPRDKGNTIYF
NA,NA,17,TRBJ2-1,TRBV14,TGTGCCAGCAGCCAAGTTCTATGGCCGGGGGAAGACAATGAGCAGTTCTTC,CASSQVLWPGEDNEQFF
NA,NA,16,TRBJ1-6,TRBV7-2,TGTGCCAGCAGCCGCAGGGAAATCTCCTATAATTCACCCCTCCACTTT,CASSRREISYNSPLHF
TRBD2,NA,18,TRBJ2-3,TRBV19,TGTGCCAGTAGCCCTCTACACCAAGCGGGGGGCCGGCCAGATACGCAGTATTTT,CASSPLHQAGGRPDTQYF
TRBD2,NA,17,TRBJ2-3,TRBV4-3,TGCGCCAGCAGCCAGCCTGGGACTAGCGGGGGGGCTGATACGCAGTATTTT,CASSQPGTSGGADTQYF
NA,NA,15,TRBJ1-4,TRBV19,TGTGCCAGCAGGGGATCACCTTCAACTAATGAAAAACTGTTTTTT,CASRGSPSTNEKLFF
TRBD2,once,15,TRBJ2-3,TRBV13,TGTGCCAGCAGCTTAGCAGCGGGAGGGCGGAATACGCAGTATTTT,CASSLAAGGRNTQYF
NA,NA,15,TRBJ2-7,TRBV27,TGTGCCAGCAGTTTATATGCGGGATATATCTACGAGCAGTACTTC,CASSLYAGYIYEQYF
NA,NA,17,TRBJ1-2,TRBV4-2,TGTGCCAGCAGCCAAGGTAGCCCAGCAGGGTATCACTATGGCTACACCTTC,CASSQGSPAGYHYGYTF
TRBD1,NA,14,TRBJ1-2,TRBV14,TGTGCCAGCAGCCAAGGGACAGGGGTCTCTGGCTACACCTTC,CASSQGTGVSGYTF
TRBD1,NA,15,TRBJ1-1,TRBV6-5,TGTGCCAGCAGACGGGACAGGGGTTCGAACACTGAAGCTTTCTTT,CASRRDRGSNTEAFF
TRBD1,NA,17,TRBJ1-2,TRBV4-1,TGCGCCAGCAGCCAAGCACTCCGGAGACAGGGGACCTATGGCTACACCTTC,CASSQALRRQGTYGYTF
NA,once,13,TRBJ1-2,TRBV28,TGTGCCAGCAGTTTCCCCAGGTCGTATGGCTACACCTTC,CASSFPRSYGYTF
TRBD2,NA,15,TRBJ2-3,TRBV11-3,TGTGCCAGCAGCGTTGGTGGCGGGGGGGGGAATACGCAGTATTTT,CASSVGGGGGNTQYF
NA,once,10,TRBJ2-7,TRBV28,TGTGCCAGCAGTTTAGGGCGGCAGTACTTC,CASSLGRQYF
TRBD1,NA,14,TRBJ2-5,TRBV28,TGTGCCAGCACTTCGGACAGGCCCCAAGAGACCCAGTACTTC,CASTSDRPQETQYF
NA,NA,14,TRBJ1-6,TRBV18,TGTGCCAGCTCACTAGGAGAGGGAAATTCACCCCTCCACTTT,CASSLGEGNSPLHF
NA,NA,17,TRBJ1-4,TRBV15,TGTGCCACCAGCAGAGCACGGGGGAGGGGGTCGAATGAAAAACTGTTTTTT,CATSRARGRGSNEKLFF
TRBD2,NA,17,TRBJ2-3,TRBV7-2,TGTGCCAGCAGCCCATCTTGGACTAGCGGGGTCACAGATACGCAGTATTTT,CASSPSWTSGVTDTQYF
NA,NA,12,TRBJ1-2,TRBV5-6,TGTGCCAGCAGCTTGCGTACTTATGGCTACACCTTC,CASSLRTYGYTF
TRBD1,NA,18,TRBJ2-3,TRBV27,TGTGCCAGCAGTTTATTTTCAGGACAGGGAAGTTTGACAGATACGCAGTATTTT,CASSLFSGQGSLTDTQYF
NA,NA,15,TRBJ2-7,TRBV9,TGTGCCAGCAGCGTAGGGCAGTCCGAGGCCTACGAGCAGTACTTC,CASSVGQSEAYEQYF
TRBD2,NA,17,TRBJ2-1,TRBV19,TGTGCCAGTAGAGGAACTGGACTAGCGGGAAGTTACAATGAGCAGTTCTTC,CASRGTGLAGSYNEQFF
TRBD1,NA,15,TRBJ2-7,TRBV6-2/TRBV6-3,TGTGCCAGCAGTTACCTTGGACAGGGGAACCACGAGCAGTACTTC,CASSYLGQGNHEQYF
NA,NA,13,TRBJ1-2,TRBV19,TGTGCCAGTAGTACCCGACAGGACTATGGCTACACCTTC,CASSTRQDYGYTF
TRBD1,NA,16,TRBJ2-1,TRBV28,TGTGCCAGCACGACGCTCTCCGGGACAGGGGCTAATGAGCAGTTCTTC,CASTTLSGTGANEQFF
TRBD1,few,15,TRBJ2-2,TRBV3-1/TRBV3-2,TGTGCCAGCAGCCACCGACAGGGGGCCGGCGGGGAGCTGTTTTTT,CASSHRQGAGGELFF
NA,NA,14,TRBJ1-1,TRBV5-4,TGTGCCAGCTCATCGGTGGGGCTGAACACTGAAGCTTTCTTT,CASSSVGLNTEAFF
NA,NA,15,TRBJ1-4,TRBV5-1,TGCGCCAGCAGCTTGGGCCCGGCGAAGGGGGAAAAACTGTTTTTT,CASSLGPAKGEKLFF
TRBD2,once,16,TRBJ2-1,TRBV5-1,TGCGCCAGCAGCTTGGTAGTCACGGGGGGACACAATGAGCAGTTCTTC,CASSLVVTGGHNEQFF
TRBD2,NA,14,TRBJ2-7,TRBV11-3,TGTGCCAGCAGTGTAGCGGGAGGCTCCTACGAGCAGTACTTC,CASSVAGGSYEQYF
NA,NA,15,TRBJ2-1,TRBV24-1,TGTGCCACCAGTGATTTCAGGGGTGGGTGGAATGAGCAGTTCTTC,CATSDFRGGWNEQFF
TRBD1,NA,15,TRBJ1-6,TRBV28,TGTGCCAGCAGACCCGGGGACAGGGATTGGTCACCCCTCCACTTT,CASRPGDRDWSPLHF
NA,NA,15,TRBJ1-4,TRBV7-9,TGTGCCAGCAGCTTAGGCAGGGGAAGAGGGGAAAAACTGTTTTTT,CASSLGRGRGEKLFF
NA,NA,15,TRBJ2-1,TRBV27,TGTGCCAGCAGTTATCAGGGTCCGGCCTACAATGAGCAGTTCTTC,CASSYQGPAYNEQFF
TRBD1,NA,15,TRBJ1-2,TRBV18,TGTGCCAGCTCAAACGACAGGGGGCGAAGCTATGGCTACACCTTC,CASSNDRGRSYGYTF
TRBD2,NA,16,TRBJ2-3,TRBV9,TGTGCCAGCAGCGTAGATAGCGGGGGGGCCCGAGATACGCAGTATTTT,CASSVDSGGARDTQYF
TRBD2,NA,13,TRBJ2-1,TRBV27,TGTGCCAGCAGATCTAGCGGAGCGAATGAGCAGTTCTTC,CASRSSGANEQFF
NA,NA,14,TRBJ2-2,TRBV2,TGTGCCAGCGTCAGGGGCGAAGACACCGGGGAGCTGTTTTTT,CASVRGEDTGELFF
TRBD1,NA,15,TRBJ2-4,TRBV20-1,TGCAGTGCTAGTAGGAGGACAGGACCTAAAAACATTCAGTACTTC,CSASRRTGPKNIQYF
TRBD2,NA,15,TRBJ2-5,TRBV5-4,TGTGCCAGCAGCTTGCCTAGCGGACTCCAAGAGACCCAGTACTTC,CASSLPSGLQETQYF
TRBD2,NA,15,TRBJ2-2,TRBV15,TGTGCCACCAGCAGAGTTCGACTAGCGGGCGGGGAGCTGTTTTTT,CATSRVRLAGGELFF